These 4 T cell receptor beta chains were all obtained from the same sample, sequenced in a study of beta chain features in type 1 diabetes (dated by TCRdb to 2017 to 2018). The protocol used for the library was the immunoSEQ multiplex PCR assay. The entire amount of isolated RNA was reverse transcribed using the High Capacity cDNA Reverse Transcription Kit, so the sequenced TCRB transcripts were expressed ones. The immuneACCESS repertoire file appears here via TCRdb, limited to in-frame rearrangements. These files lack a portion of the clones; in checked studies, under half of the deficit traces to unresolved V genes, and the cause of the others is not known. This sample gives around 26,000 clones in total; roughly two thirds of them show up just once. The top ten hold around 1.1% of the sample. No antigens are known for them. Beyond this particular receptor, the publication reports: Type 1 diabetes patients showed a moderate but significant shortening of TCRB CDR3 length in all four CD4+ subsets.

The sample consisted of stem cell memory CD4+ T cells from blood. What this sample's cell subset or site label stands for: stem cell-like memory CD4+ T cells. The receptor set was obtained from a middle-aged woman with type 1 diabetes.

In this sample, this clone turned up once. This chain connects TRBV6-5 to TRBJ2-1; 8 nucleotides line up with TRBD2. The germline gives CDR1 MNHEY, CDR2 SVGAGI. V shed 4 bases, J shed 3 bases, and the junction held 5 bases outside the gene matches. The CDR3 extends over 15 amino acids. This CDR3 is CASSSSGGIYNEQFF. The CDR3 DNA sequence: TGTGCCAGCAGTTCGAGCGGGGGCATCTACAATGAGCAGTTCTTC.

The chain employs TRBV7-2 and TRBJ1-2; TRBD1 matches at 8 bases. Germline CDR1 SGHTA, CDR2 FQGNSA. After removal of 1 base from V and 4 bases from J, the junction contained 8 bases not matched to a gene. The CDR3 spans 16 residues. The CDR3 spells CASSLGTQGAVYGYTF. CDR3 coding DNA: TGTGCCAGCAGCTTAGGAACCCAGGGGGCGGTCTATGGCTACACCTTC.

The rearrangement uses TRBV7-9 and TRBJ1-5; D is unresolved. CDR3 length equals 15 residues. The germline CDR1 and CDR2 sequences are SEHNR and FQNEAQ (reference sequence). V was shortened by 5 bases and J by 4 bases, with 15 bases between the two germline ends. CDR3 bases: TGTGCCAGCAGCCCGACACCCTGGCGAAATCAGCCCCAGCATTTT. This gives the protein CASSPTPWRNQPQHF.

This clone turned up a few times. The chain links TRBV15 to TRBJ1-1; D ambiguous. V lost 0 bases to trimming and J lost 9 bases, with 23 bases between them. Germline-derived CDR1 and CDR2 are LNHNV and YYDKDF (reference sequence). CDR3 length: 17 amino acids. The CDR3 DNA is TGTGCCACCAGCAGAGATACAACGGGCGGCCCGGGGATGAAAGCTTTCTTT. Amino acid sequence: CATSRDTTGGPGMKAFF.